These T cell receptor beta chains were read from a single sample in a study of blood T cell repertoires in COVID-19. Measured with immunoSEQ multiplex PCR; TCRdb has only the in-frame clones, and not every one. The profile shows 200,000 to 300,000 clones, roughly 82% of them singletons. Source material: peripheral blood. Receptor source: a woman in her seventies with acute or convalescent COVID-19. The CDR3 runs from the conserved cysteine through the conserved F or W. The D gene is left open where the match is weak. Size values are once, few and many counts, or a class for expanded clones, and some rows have none.

d_call,clone_size,v_call,j_call,cdr3_nt,cdr3_aa
TRBD2,-,TRBV11-2,TRBJ2-5,TGTGCCAGCGAGGCTAGCGGGGGCCAGAAATCCCAGTACTTC,CASEASGGQKSQYF
-,once,TRBV11-2,TRBJ1-2,TGTGCCAGCAGCTTATCCGAGACAGCGATCTATGGCTACACCTTC,CASSLSETAIYGYTF
-,-,TRBV12-3/TRBV12-4,TRBJ1-2,TGTGCCAGCAGTTTTACAGGGAAGTATGGCTACACCTTC,CASSFTGKYGYTF
-,-,TRBV4-2,TRBJ1-1,TGTGCCAGCAGCCTAGGGACATATATGAACACTGAAGCTTTCTTT,CASSLGTYMNTEAFF
-,-,TRBV15,TRBJ1-2,TGTGCCACCAGCAGAGAACCTAACCGCTATGGCTACACCTTC,CATSREPNRYGYTF
-,-,TRBV2,TRBJ2-3,TGTGCCAGCAGTGAAGTACGGGGGGCGGCAAATACGCAGTATTTT,CASSEVRGAANTQYF
-,-,TRBV3-1/TRBV3-2,TRBJ1-1,TGTGCCAGCAGCCAGACAGGTATTATGAACACTGAAGCTTTCTTT,CASSQTGIMNTEAFF
TRBD2,-,TRBV4-2,TRBJ2-5,TGTGCCAGCAGCCAAGAGAGGACTAGCGGGCCACAAGAGACCCAGTACTTC,CASSQERTSGPQETQYF
-,-,TRBV11-3,TRBJ2-3,TGTGCCAGCAGCCCCGCACGGGGGACAGCTAGCACAGATACGCAGTATTTT,CASSPARGTASTDTQYF
-,once,TRBV4-1,TRBJ1-5,TGCGCCAGCAGCCAAGGCGGTGACTCCGGGGGAAATCAGCCCCAGCATTTT,CASSQGGDSGGNQPQHF
TRBD2,-,TRBV7-2,TRBJ2-1,TGTGCCAGCAGCCTACGACTAGCGGAGCAGTTCTTC,CASSLRLAEQFF
-,-,TRBV5-4,TRBJ1-4,TGTGCCAGCAGCTTGGGGATGGGCTCAACTAATGAAAAACTGTTTTTT,CASSLGMGSTNEKLFF
-,once,TRBV27,TRBJ1-1,TGTGCCAGCAGGGAGACGGTGAACACTGAAGCTTTCTTT,CASRETVNTEAFF
-,-,TRBV28,TRBJ2-7,TGTGCCAGCAGTTCTCCTGCGGGAATGACTGTCTACGAGCAGTACTTC,CASSSPAGMTVYEQYF
-,-,TRBV28,TRBJ1-5,TGTGCCAGCAGGTGGGGCGTTCAGCCCCAGCATTTT,CASRWGVQPQHF
TRBD1,-,TRBV3-1/TRBV3-2,TRBJ1-4,TGTGCCAGCAGCCAACCTGGACAGGGGGATGAAAAACTGTTTTTT,CASSQPGQGDEKLFF
TRBD2,-,TRBV10-1,TRBJ2-2,TGCGCCAGCAGTGAGTCGACGGGGGGGGGCACCGGGGAGCTGTTTTTT,CASSESTGGGTGELFF
-,-,TRBV20-1,TRBJ1-5,TGCAGTGCTAGTTGGGCATTTAGCAATCAGCCCCAGCATTTT,CSASWAFSNQPQHF
-,once,TRBV5-5,TRBJ1-2,TGTGCCAGCAGCTTGCGGTCAGGGGTTGGTTACACCTTC,CASSLRSGVGYTF
TRBD1,once,TRBV7-6,TRBJ2-7,TGTGCCAGCAGCCCCCGGACAGGGGTGAACGAGCAGTACTTC,CASSPRTGVNEQYF
TRBD1,once,TRBV5-1,TRBJ1-4,TGCGCCAGCAGCGCGACAGGGGGCGCTTCTGAAAAACTGTTTTTT,CASSATGGASEKLFF
TRBD2,-,TRBV9,TRBJ2-1,TGTGCCAGCAGCGTAGCCCTAGCGGTAAATGAGCAGTTCTTC,CASSVALAVNEQFF
TRBD1,-,TRBV23-1,TRBJ1-1,TGCGCCAGCAGTCGGTCCGGGACAGGGTCACTTAAGCGGGGGACTGAAGCTTTCTTT,CASSRSGTGSLKRGTEAFF
-,-,TRBV2,TRBJ1-6,TGTGCCAGTAGTGTAACGTTAAGAAGAGAATCACCCCTCCACTTT,CASSVTLRRESPLHF
TRBD1,few,TRBV4-3,TRBJ1-1,TGCGCCAGCAGCCTGGACAGGGCCAGCACTGAAGCTTTCTTT,CASSLDRASTEAFF
TRBD1,few,TRBV4-1,TRBJ1-5,TGCGCCAGCAGCCAAGGGCCACAGGGGAGAGGGAATCAGCCCCAGCATTTT,CASSQGPQGRGNQPQHF
-,once,TRBV29-1,TRBJ1-5,TGCAGCGTTGTCGTCCAGGGGAAAGGACAGCCCCAGCATTTT,CSVVVQGKGQPQHF
-,-,TRBV4-1,TRBJ1-5,TGCGCCAGCAGCCAAGTGAAGAGTCAGCCCCAGCATTTT,CASSQVKSQPQHF
-,-,TRBV5-1,TRBJ1-1,TGCGCCAGCAGCTTGGTGGGGTCGGGATCGAACACTGAAGCTTTCTTT,CASSLVGSGSNTEAFF
TRBD1,-,TRBV18,TRBJ1-5,TGTGCCAGCTCACCAGGGACAGGGGCGGTTCAGCCCCAGCATTTT,CASSPGTGAVQPQHF
TRBD1,-,TRBV5-5,TRBJ2-2,TGTGCCAGCAACGCCATCCTCGGACAGGGGGGGAACACCGGGGAGCTGTTTTTT,CASNAILGQGGNTGELFF
-,-,TRBV7-2,TRBJ1-3,TGTGCCAGCAGCGTGCCTCAGGGAAACACCATATATTTT,CASSVPQGNTIYF
-,-,TRBV9,TRBJ1-2,TGTGCCAGCAGCGCCGGCGGGGCGGTCTATGGCTACACCTTC,CASSAGGAVYGYTF
TRBD1,-,TRBV18,TRBJ2-7,TGTGCCAGCTCACCCCGGACAGGGGGCTTCGACGAGCAGTACTTC,CASSPRTGGFDEQYF
-,few,TRBV6-5,TRBJ1-5,TGTGCCAGCAGGTCACAGGGTGTGAGCAATCAGCCCCAGCATTTT,CASRSQGVSNQPQHF
TRBD2,-,TRBV27,TRBJ2-5,TGTGCCAGCAAACTAGCGGGGGGGACCCCCGGGACCCAGTACTTC,CASKLAGGTPGTQYF
TRBD1,few,TRBV7-6,TRBJ1-1,TGTGCCAGCAGCTTAGGGACAGGGAGAAGCACTGAAGCTTTCTTT,CASSLGTGRSTEAFF
TRBD2,-,TRBV24-1,TRBJ2-1,TGTGCCACCAGGGAAGGGGCTAGCGGGGGGCAAGGTGCGTTCTTC,CATREGASGGQGAFF